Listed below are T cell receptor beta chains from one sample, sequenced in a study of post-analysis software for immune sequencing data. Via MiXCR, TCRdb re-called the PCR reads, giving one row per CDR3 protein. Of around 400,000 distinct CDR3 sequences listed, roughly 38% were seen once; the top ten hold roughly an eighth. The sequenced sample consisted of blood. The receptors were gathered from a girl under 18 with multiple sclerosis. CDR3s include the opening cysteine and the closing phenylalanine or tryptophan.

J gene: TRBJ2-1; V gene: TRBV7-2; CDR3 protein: CASSLYPSIEQFF
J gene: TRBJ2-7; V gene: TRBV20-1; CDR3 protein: CSARPINSGGEPYEQYF
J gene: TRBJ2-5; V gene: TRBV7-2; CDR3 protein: CASSLSRDQETQYF
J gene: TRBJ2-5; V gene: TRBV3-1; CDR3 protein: CASSILGQETQYF
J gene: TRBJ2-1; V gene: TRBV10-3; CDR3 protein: CAISGASTSYNEQFF
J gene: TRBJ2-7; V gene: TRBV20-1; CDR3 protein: CSARDGWGNKDEQYF
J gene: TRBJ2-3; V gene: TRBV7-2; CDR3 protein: CASSYQRGARDTQYF
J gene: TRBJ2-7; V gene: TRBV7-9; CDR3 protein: CASSFGQYEQYF
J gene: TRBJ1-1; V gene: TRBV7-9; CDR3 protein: CASLAGGNTEAFF
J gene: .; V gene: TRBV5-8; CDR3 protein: CASSRIRDTADYEQYF
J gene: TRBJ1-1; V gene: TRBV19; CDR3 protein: CASSIARPLAEAFF
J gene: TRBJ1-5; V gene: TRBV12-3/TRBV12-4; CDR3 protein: CASSLEGVYSNQPQHF
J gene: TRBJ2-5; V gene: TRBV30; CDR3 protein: CAWSPGTSGQETQYF
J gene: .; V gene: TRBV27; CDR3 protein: CASSSPTSGTYEQYF
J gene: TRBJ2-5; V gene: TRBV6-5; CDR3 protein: CASSFGQEGQTQYF
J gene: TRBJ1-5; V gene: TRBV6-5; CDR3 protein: CASSRGDRASNQPQHF
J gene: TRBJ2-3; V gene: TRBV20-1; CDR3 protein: CSARVGTSSTDTQYF
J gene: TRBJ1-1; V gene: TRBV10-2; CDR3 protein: CASNVQGATEAFF
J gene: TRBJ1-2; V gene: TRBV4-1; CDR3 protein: CASSHQGQGMDGYTF
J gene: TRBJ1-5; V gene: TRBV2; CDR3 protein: CASSGGRDSDQPQHF
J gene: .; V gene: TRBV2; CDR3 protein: CASSEGTDYEQYF
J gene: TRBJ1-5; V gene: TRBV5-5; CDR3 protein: CASSRGLRSDQPQHF
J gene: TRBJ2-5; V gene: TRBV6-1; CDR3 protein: CASSEYMVSETQYF
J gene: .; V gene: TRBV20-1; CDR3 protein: CSAYSSGGPHYEQYF
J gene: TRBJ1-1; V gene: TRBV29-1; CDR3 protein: CSVSTTGGTEAFF
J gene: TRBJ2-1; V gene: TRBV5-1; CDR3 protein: CASSPWTGYNEQFF
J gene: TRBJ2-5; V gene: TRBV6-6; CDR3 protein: CASILQGLETQYF
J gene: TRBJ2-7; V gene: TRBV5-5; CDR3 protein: CASSLAQRYTYEQYF
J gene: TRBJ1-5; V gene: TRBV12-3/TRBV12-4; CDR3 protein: CASRIEQGVLNQPQHF
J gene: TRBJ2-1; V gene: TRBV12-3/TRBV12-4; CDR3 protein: CASSFGQGNYNEQFF